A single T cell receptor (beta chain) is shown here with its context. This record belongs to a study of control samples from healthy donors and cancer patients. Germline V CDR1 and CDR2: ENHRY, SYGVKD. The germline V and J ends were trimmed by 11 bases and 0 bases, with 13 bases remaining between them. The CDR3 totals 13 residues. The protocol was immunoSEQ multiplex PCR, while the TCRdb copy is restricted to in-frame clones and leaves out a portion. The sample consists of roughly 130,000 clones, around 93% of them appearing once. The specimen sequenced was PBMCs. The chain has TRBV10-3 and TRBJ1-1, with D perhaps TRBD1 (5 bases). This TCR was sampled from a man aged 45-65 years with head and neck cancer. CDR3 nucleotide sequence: TGTGCCGTACGGGGGAGGGTGAACACTGAAGCTTTCTTT. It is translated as CAVRGRVNTEAFF.